This entry is about one T cell receptor beta chain. The data stem from a study of control samples from healthy donors and cancer patients. Germline V gene lookup returns CDR1 MGHRA and CDR2 YSYEKL. V gave up 1 base and J gave up 1 base; unmatched junction bases: 3. The CDR3 runs to 15 residues. The repertoire was sequenced with immunoSEQ multiplex PCR; TCRdb's copy has only in-frame clones and lacks some. The table has roughly 200,000 clones, about nine tenths seen once. Material for sequencing was blood. This clonotype was obtained from a man aged 25 to 40 in good health. The genes are TRBV4-1 and TRBJ2-7, with TRBD2 matching 8 bases. In nucleotides, the CDR3 is TGCGCCAGCAGCCAAGCGGGAGGGACGTCCTACGAGCAGTACTTC. This encodes CASSQAGGTSYEQYF.